Below are 23 T cell receptor beta chains sequenced from a single sample in a study of OX40 agonist ivuxolimab in advanced cancers. This table comes from immunoSEQ multiplex PCR, and its TCRdb copy is limited to in-frame clones, with some not included. The data contain around 79,000 clones, 86% of them singletons. The sample here was CD4+ or CD8+ T cells sorted from blood, taken in a trial of the OX40 agonist ivuxolimab. These receptors all stem from an adult with an advanced solid tumor such as melanoma, head and neck, liver or kidney cancer.

A single count supports this clone. CDR3: CASSDRTRGHEKLFF. In DNA, the CDR3 is TGTGCCAGCAGCGACCGTACCAGGGGACATGAAAAACTGTTTTTT. The chain combines TRBV5-7 with TRBJ1-4; weak D call: TRBD1 (6 bases). TRBV5-7 is annotated as an ORF whose role is uncertain. With 4 bases removed from V and 6 bases from J, the gap between germline ends came to 16 bases. This CDR3 is 15 amino acids long.

The CDR3: CASSPIGGQGPYEQYF. The CDR3 nucleotides are TGTGCCAGCAGCCCCATTGGGGGACAGGGCCCCTACGAGCAGTACTTC. The chain employs TRBV6-6 and TRBJ2-7; 9 nucleotides line up with TRBD1. CDR1 MNHNY and CDR2 SVGAGI come from the germline V gene (reference sequence). The CDR3 runs to 16 residues. V shed 6 bases, J shed 2 bases, and the junction held 11 bases outside the gene matches.

The chain combines TRBV2 with TRBJ2-7; 7 nucleotides align to TRBD1. After removal of 8 bases from V and 2 bases from J, the junction contained 6 bases not matched to a gene. There are 13 residues in the CDR3. The V gene's germline CDR1 is SNHLY and CDR2 FYNNEI. CDR3: CASQTTGTYEQYF. DNA of the CDR3: TGTGCCAGCCAGACGACAGGGACCTACGAGCAGTACTTC.

CDR3 sequence reads: CASSENSAGRYSNQPQHF. CDR3 nucleotide sequence: TGTGCCAGCAGTGAAAATTCGGCAGGGAGGTATAGCAATCAGCCCCAGCATTTT. This chain links TRBV6-1 with TRBJ1-5; D is possibly TRBD1 (5 bases). Trimming stripped 2 bases from V and 0 bases from J, with 17 bases between. The CDR3 runs to 18 residues. CDR1 and CDR2 from the germline V gene are MNHNS and SASEGT.

As concerns this clone: The junction departs from the called germline gene at one end, perhaps through a read error. J is TRBJ1-1 and V is TRBV4-3, with 8 bases aligning to TRBD1. The CDR3 consists of 17 residues. The germline V gene encodes CDR1 LGHNA and CDR2 YSLEER. The CDR3 region is CASRQAAQGQGNTEAFF. The CDR3 coding sequence is TGCGCCAGCAGACAAGCGGCCCAAGGACAGGGGAACACTGAAGCTTTCTTT.

The chain couples TRBV18 to TRBJ2-2, with 8 nucleotides matching TRBD1. The germline V gene encodes CDR1 KGHSH and CDR2 LQKENI. Germline trimming cut 5 bases from V and 6 bases from J; bases unmatched to any gene: 8. CDR3 length: 15 residues. CDR3 nucleotide sequence: TGTGCCAGCTCAGATTCCGGGACAGGACCCGGGGAGCTGTTTTTT. Its translation is CASSDSGTGPGELFF.

This chain uses TRBV5-1 with TRBJ2-1; no clear D. The germline V and J ends were trimmed by 4 bases and 9 bases, with 14 bases remaining between them. Germline V gene data show CDR1 as SGHRS and CDR2 as YFSETQ. The CDR3 covers 13 residues. CDR3 sequence: CASSQTDSSEQFF. As DNA, the CDR3 is TGCGCCAGCAGCCAAACCGACTCGTCTGAGCAGTTCTTC.

V usage is TRBV7-2 and J usage is TRBJ2-2; maybe TRBD1 (6 bases). Germline V gene data show CDR1 as SGHTA and CDR2 as FQGNSA. V was trimmed by 6 bases and J by 2 bases, leaving 16 bases between them. This CDR3 has 16 residues. The CDR3 DNA follows: TGTGCCAGCAGTTCAGGGGCCCGCCGCAACACCGGGGAGCTGTTTTTT. It encodes CASSSGARRNTGELFF. The variable domain in full, completed from reference TRBV7-2 and TRBJ2-2, reads GAGVSQSPSNKVTEKGKDVELRCDPISGHTALYWYRQSLGQGLEFLIYFQGNSAPDKSGLPSDRFSAERTGGSVSTLTIQRTQQEDSAVYLCASSSGARRNTGELFFGEGSRLTVL.

The gene calls are TRBV4-2 and TRBJ2-6; D tentatively reads TRBD1 or TRBD2 (5 bases each). V lost 4 bases, J lost 2 bases, and 15 bases lay in between. Germline CDR1 reads LGHNA; CDR2 reads YNFKEQ. The CDR3 is 17 amino acids. DNA of the CDR3: TGTGCCAGCAGCCTTCCCGGGGCCCAGACTGGGGCCAACGTCCTGACTTTC. Protein sequence: CASSLPGAQTGANVLTF.

The chain carries TRBV28 and TRBJ2-1, with 9 nucleotides matching TRBD2. This CDR3 is built from 15 residues. The V gene's germline CDR1 is MDHEN and CDR2 SYDVKM. V was pared by 5 bases and J by 6 bases, with 8 bases of the junction left unmatched. The CDR3 DNA reads as TGTGCCAGCAGTCGTAGCGGGAGAGGTGGCAATGAGCAGTTCTTC. Amino acids: CASSRSGRGGNEQFF. The full variable domain, completed using reference TRBV28 and TRBJ2-1, is DVKVTQSSRYLVKRTGEKVFLECVQDMDHENMFWYRQDPGLGLRLIYFSYDVKMKEKGDIPEGYSVSREKKERFSLILESASTNQTSMYLCASSRSGRGGNEQFFGPGTRLTVL.

The CDR3, as DNA: TGTGCCAGCAGAGCAGGGGGATCGGCCTACGAGCAGTACTTC. It encodes CASRAGGSAYEQYF. The chain couples TRBV28 to TRBJ2-7, with 7 bases aligning to TRBD1. The CDR3 runs to 14 residues. The V and J ends lost 6 bases and 2 bases, in that order; junction bases with no gene match: 7. Per germline, CDR1 MDHEN and CDR2 SYDVKM.

V is TRBV23-1 and J is TRBJ2-7; the D gene is possibly TRBD2 (7 bases). TRBV23-1 qualifies as an ORF whose function is uncertain. With 0 bases removed from V and 5 bases from J, the gap between germline ends came to 20 bases. This CDR3 spans 17 amino acids. CDR3 sequence (DNA): TGCGCCAGCAGTCAATCGAGGTGGGGGGGCGCTGGCCACGAGCAGTACTTC. This encodes CASSQSRWGGAGHEQYF.

The J gene is TRBJ1-4, the V gene TRBV28; the match to TRBD1 covers 7 bases. The CDR3 loop spans 15 amino acids. With V trimmed by 6 bases and J by 6 bases, 10 bases remained unmatched. Germline V gene data show CDR1 as MDHEN and CDR2 as SYDVKM. The CDR3, as DNA: TGTGCCAGCAGCGATGTTCGGGACAGAGATGAAAAACTGTTTTTT. Its protein product is CASSDVRDRDEKLFF.

This clone was observed a single time. CDR3 residues: CASSAGGSSRPDTQYF. The DNA of the CDR3 is TGTGCCAGTAGTGCTGGAGGGTCCTCCCGGCCAGATACGCAGTATTTT. This sequence joins TRBV19 and TRBJ2-3; possible D gene TRBD2, 6 bases. Germline CDR1 is LNHDA and CDR2 is SQIVND (reference sequence). Trimming took off 5 bases at V and 4 bases at J, with 19 bases between the two ends. CDR3 size: 16 residues. Full variable domain (remainder filled in from reference TRBV19 and TRBJ2-3): DGGITQSPKYLFRKEGQNVTLSCEQNLNHDAMYWYRQDPGQGLRLIYYSQIVNDFQKGDIAEGYSVSREKKESFPLTVTSAQKNPTAFYLCASSAGGSSRPDTQYFGPGTRLTVL.

Of note for this clone: Germline is not matched at one junction end, which may reflect a read error. This chain connects TRBV18 to TRBJ1-3, with D hard to call. In germline, CDR1 is KGHSH, CDR2 LQKENI. This CDR3 is built from 12 residues. This CDR3 is CASSPSENTIYF. The CDR3 DNA is TGTGCCAGCTCACCATCTGAAAACACCATATATTTT.

This sequence joins TRBV4-3 and TRBJ2-7, with D hard to call. Per germline, CDR1 LGHNA and CDR2 YSLEER. CDR3 length: 13 amino acids. Trimming cost V 0 bases and J 4 bases, with 7 bases left between them. CDR3 region: CASSQEIQYEQYF. In DNA form, the CDR3 reads TGCGCCAGCAGCCAAGAGATTCAATACGAGCAGTACTTC.

V and J are TRBV4-1 and TRBJ1-2, with D tentatively TRBD1 (6 bases). The CDR3 is 15 amino acids. Trimming removed 1 base at V and 1 base at J, with 10 bases between. CDR1 MGHRA and CDR2 YSYEKL come from the germline V gene. CDR3 loop: CASSQGGLGNYGYTF. The CDR3 bases are TGCGCCAGCAGCCAAGGGGGGCTGGGTAACTATGGCTACACCTTC.

This chain uses TRBV29-1 with TRBJ1-1, with D uncertain. The CDR3 spans 11 residues. Trimming removed 6 bases at V and 1 base at J, with 6 bases between. Germline values: CDR1 SQVTM, CDR2 ANQGSEA. CDR3 sequence (DNA): TGCAGCGTAGTCCCGAACACTGAAGCTTTCTTT. Translation gives CSVVPNTEAFF.

The V call is TRBV7-2, the J call TRBJ2-1; possible D gene TRBD1, 6 bases. Germline V CDR1 and CDR2: SGHTA, FQGNSA. This CDR3 is 15 amino acids long. V was trimmed by 1 base and J by 5 bases, leaving 12 bases between them. CDR3 region: CASSLDGTKNNEQFF. The CDR3 DNA reads as TGTGCCAGCAGCTTAGATGGGACAAAGAACAATGAGCAGTTCTTC.

The genes are TRBV7-3 and TRBJ2-2; 9 bases line up with TRBD2. Per germline, CDR1 SGHTA and CDR2 FQGTGA. CDR3 size: 17 residues. The V segment lost 1 base and the J segment 3 bases; nucleotides outside the gene matches: 6. Here the CDR3 reads CASSLSGGRADTGELFF. CDR3 bases: TGTGCCAGCAGCTTAAGCGGCGGGAGGGCCGACACCGGGGAGCTGTTTTTT.

This clone was counted a few times. The chain links TRBV18 to TRBJ1-5; TRBD1 is a possible D gene (5 bases). Trimming took off 5 bases at V and 5 bases at J, with 13 bases between the two ends. Germline CDR1 KGHSH, CDR2 LQKENI. CDR3 size: 14 residues. CDR3 protein: CASSAWGEDQPQHF. The DNA of the CDR3 is TGTGCCAGCTCAGCCTGGGGGGAAGATCAGCCCCAGCATTTT.

This chain connects TRBV5-1 to TRBJ1-1, with 9 positions matching TRBD1. CDR3 length equals 16 residues. Per germline, CDR1 SGHRS and CDR2 YFSETQ. V lost 0 bases, J lost 0 bases, and 3 bases stayed unmatched. The CDR3 bases are TGCGCCAGCAGCTTGGATTGGGACAGGGTGAACACTGAAGCTTTCTTT. Translation: CASSLDWDRVNTEAFF.

The V gene is TRBV18, the J gene TRBJ1-1; 7 bases are a match to TRBD1. The ends lost 1 base at V and 1 base at J; junction bases unmatched: 6. The germline gives CDR1 KGHSH, CDR2 LQKENI. The CDR3 extends over 16 amino acids. Here the CDR3 reads CASSPRETGENTEAFF. The CDR3 DNA is TGTGCCAGCTCACCACGGGAAACAGGGGAGAACACTGAAGCTTTCTTT.